Sequencing of this T cell receptor beta chain was carried out in a study of blood T cell repertoires in COVID-19. On the study more broadly: COVID-19 samples, acute and convalescent, were from the United States, Italy and Spain.

The germline gives CDR1 KGHSH, CDR2 LQKENI. CDR3 length: 14 residues. Trimming pared 3 bases from V and 2 bases from J, leaving 10 bases between. Seattle-derived patients entered the study during active infection and were followed longitudinally. Generated by immunoSEQ multiplex PCR, the TCRdb table keeps only in-frame clones and is missing some. The sample carries approximately 250,000 clones, 86% recorded once. The origin of this receptor is an elderly woman with COVID-19, enrolled during active disease. The chain is built from TRBV18 and TRBJ1-1; perhaps TRBD1 as D (6 bases). The sequencing sample was made of peripheral blood. In DNA, the CDR3 is TGTGCCAGCTCACCGGAGACAGGCAACACTGAAGCTTTCTTT. This sequence encodes CASSPETGNTEAFF.